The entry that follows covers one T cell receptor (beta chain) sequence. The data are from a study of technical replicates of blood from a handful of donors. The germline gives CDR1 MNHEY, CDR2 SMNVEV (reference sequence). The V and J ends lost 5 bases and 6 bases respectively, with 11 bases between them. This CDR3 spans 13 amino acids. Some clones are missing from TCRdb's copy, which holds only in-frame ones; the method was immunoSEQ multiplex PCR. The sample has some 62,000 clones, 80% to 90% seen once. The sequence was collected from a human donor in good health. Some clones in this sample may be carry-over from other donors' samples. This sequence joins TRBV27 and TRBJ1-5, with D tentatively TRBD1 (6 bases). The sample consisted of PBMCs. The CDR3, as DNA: TGTGCCAGCAGTCCTTCAGGGGTTCAGCCCCAGCATTTT. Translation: CASSPSGVQPQHF.